This T cell receptor beta chain stems from a study of cytomegalovirus exposure and HLA in healthy donors. Study information: Clustering assigned 81% of the roughly 430 genotyped donors to the Caucasian-associated ancestry cluster.

V gave up 4 bases and J gave up 2 bases; unmatched junction bases: 18. The V gene's germline CDR1 is MNHNS and CDR2 SASEGT. The CDR3 is 19 amino acids. Primers for the PCR totalled 60 Vbeta and 13 Jbeta. Clones were read by immunoSEQ multiplex PCR, and TCRdb kept only the in-frame ones, dropping some. The sample contains around 200,000 clones, around nine tenths of which appear only once. Points from the study as a whole: Association with HLA alleles at 0.05 false discovery rate was found for 16,951 TCR beta sequences in a later analysis. Apparent HLA restriction characterized most CMV-associated TCR beta chains in a later analysis.

As for this clone: Antigen unknown.

The sequenced sample consisted of PBMCs. This TCR was sampled from a woman in her twenties or thirties in good health and CMV-seronegative. The J gene is TRBJ2-7, the V gene TRBV6-1; 9 nucleotides agree with TRBD2. This CDR3 reads CASSAKPGLAPFITYEQYF. The DNA for the CDR3 is TGTGCCAGCAGTGCTAAACCGGGACTAGCCCCCTTTATTACCTACGAGCAGTACTTC.